Included here is one T cell receptor (beta chain) sequence, with context. Its target is unknown. These data belong to a study of cytomegalovirus exposure and HLA in healthy donors. About the study: Counted in an early data release were about 85 million unique TCRs from HLA-typed donors.

This CDR3 contains 15 residues. The V end was cut by 4 bases, the J end by 1 base, with 12 bases between. Per germline, CDR1 SGDLS and CDR2 YYNGEE. Findings and caveats of the study: Most sequenced TCRs were rare (though some public TCRs occurred in many donors). When analyzed later, a missense DCLRE1C variant was found to be linked to TCR beta V- and J-gene trimming.

The PCR used 60 Vbeta and 13 Jbeta primers. Sequencing was performed with immunoSEQ multiplex PCR; in TCRdb, only in-frame clones are kept and a portion is missing. There are 150,000 to 200,000 clones in the sample; about three quarters occur only once, and about 1.1% lies in the top ten. The sequencing input was PBMCs. V is TRBV9 and J is TRBJ1-3, with D possibly matching TRBD1 (5 bases). This receptor was identified in a woman aged 35 to 49 in good health and CMV-seronegative. The CDR3 region has the DNA TGTGCCAGCAGCTTGGGGGGGGAGTCTGGAAACACCATATATTTT. This encodes CASSLGGESGNTIYF.